This T cell receptor beta chain was profiled in a study of spatial heterogeneity in lung cancer (dated by TCRdb to about 2019). Broadly, across the study: Beta-chain transcripts were consistently detected in greater numbers than alpha-chain transcripts, which likely reflects a higher abundance of beta-chain transcripts. At surgery, hundreds of tumor regions, 64 matched nontumor lung samples and 56 PBMC samples were TCR-sequenced for both alpha and beta chains. In non-small cell lung cancer, the study quantitatively compared TCR alpha and beta repertoires across several tumor regions, matched nontumor lung, and blood. TCR repertoire features were related to nonsynonymous mutation counts determined by whole-exome sequencing of tumor tissue. In the raw uncorrected reads, each unique combination of TCR and UMI appeared more than ten times on average.

Comments on this clonotype: The antigen it binds to is not known. Nothing much larger sits one base from this clone, and base qualities are not available.

The research as a whole found: Ubiquitous expanded tumor TCRs were detected in blood more often at tumor resection than at routine follow-up. Additional single-cell paired TCR alpha and beta sequencing was considered necessary to confirm, at a functional level, the hypothesis that regional TCRs recognize regional mutations.

Receptor libraries were prepared by 5' RACE. Sequencing took place on a NextSeq 500. To allow correction of PCR and sequencing errors, the TCR library protocol tagged every TCR cDNA molecule with a unique molecular identifier. The source study handled its data this way. TCR identification, UMI-based error correction and CDR3 extraction were all carried out with Decombinator tools. TCRs above a frequency of 2 per 1,000, corresponding to the top 1% of the tumor frequency distribution, were defined as expanded. Each repertoire was subsampled 100 times to 5,000 TCRs, after which Renyi diversity was computed with the R vegan package. CDR3 similarity networks were constructed using string-kernel similarity of amino acid triplets, with links drawn between CDR3s whose pairwise similarity was above 0.82. TCRdb took the public reads, trimmed them with fastp at Q25, ran MiXCR for clone calling and kept in-frame beta chains. Rows merge per CDR3 protein into single entries with the most common DNA and genes. TCRdb's processing, not the authors', yielded these V and J calls. Recorded for this sample are about 92,000 distinct CDR3 sequences; around 12% of them occurred a single time. The ten largest clones take up approximately 39% of the sample.

The junction shows trimming of 1 base on V and 0 bases on J, and the gene matches do not reach 3 bases of it. The CDR3 runs 16 residues from the cysteine to the phenylalanine. Only the CDR3 part of the read is kept: 48 bases, read in frame from the first base. From the germline V gene (reference sequence), CDR1 is SGHNT and CDR2 is YYREEE. The time point label here, explained by the study, means: sample taken at primary tumor resection. For TCR sequencing, whole RNA was extracted from tumor and nontumor lung tissue, or from cryopreserved PBMC samples, and no cell sorting was done. Donors were 72 patients with early-stage, untreated non-small cell lung cancer from the lung TRACERx cohort. Only patients for whom sufficient RNA was available from at least two tumor regions were selected for TCR sequencing.

The clonotype originates from a male donor with early-stage non-small cell lung cancer. Specimen: PBMCs, collected at surgery. This sequence uses TRBV5-4 and TRBJ1-4, with 7 junctional bases fitting TRBD1. The nucleotide sequence is TGTGCCAGCAGCTTGACAGGGGATGCAACTAATGAAAAACTGTTTTTT. Its translation reads: CASSLTGDATNEKLFF.